The entry below gives a single TCR beta chain sequence along with its context. Clones were sequenced by immunoSEQ multiplex PCR, and TCRdb holds only the in-frame ones, with some missing. Of a few million clones listed, about 94% were seen once; the top ten hold less than 2%. Terminally differentiated effector memory CD45RA+ cells were left out of the naive CD8 fraction, which was CD45RO-negative and positively selected for CCR7. The data stem from a study of shared clonotypes between healthy human individuals. The CDR3 runs to 19 residues. V lost 1 base, J lost 3 bases, and 16 bases stayed unmatched. Germline values: CDR1 SNHLY, CDR2 FYNNEI.

The J gene is TRBJ2-5, the V gene TRBV2; 8 bases align to TRBD2. This receptor was identified in a man in his late teens or twenties in good health. Some clones in this sample may be carry-over from other donors' samples. The sample was naive CD8+ T cells from PBMCs. The CDR3 loop reads CASSEGEREQRWGKETQYF. The CDR3 coding sequence is TGTGCCAGCAGTGAAGGAGAGCGGGAGCAGAGGTGGGGGAAAGAGACCCAGTACTTC.